The clone carrying this TCR beta chain was recorded a few times. Its antigen remains unknown. This sample stems from a study of T cells in Graves' hyperthyroidism and ophthalmopathy. Study background: The initial diagnosis was the point when peripheral blood was collected, ahead of any treatment. General observations from the study: Blood samples included most of the expanded thyroid clonotypes exceeding 0.001.

What was amplified from RNA transcripts were TCR beta CDR3 regions. During a first-round RT-PCR of the TCR CDR3, the HTBI primer set was used. MiXCR was run by TCRdb on the multiplex PCR reads, yielding one entry per CDR3 protein. This table has around 350,000 distinct CDR3 sequences, 25% appearing once. From germline, CDR1 is LGHDT and CDR2 YNNKEL (reference sequence). The CDR3 has 13 amino acids. V was trimmed by 4 bases and J by 8 bases, leaving 12 bases between them. Sequences were obtained from blood. This receptor was identified in a man aged 50 to 59 with Graves' hyperthyroidism. The chain uses TRBV3-1 and TRBJ1-3, with D possibly TRBD1 on 5 matching bases. CDR3 coding DNA: TGTGCCAGCAGCCTAAGGGGAGTTGACACCATATATTTT. This gives the protein CASSLRGVDTIYF.